Shown below are 13 T cell receptor beta chains from a single sample sequenced in a study of blood T cell repertoires in COVID-19. Assay: immunoSEQ multiplex PCR; the TCRdb copy retains only in-frame clones and omits some. The table lists roughly 140,000 clones, approximately 80% of them singletons. The material sequenced was peripheral blood. Source of these receptors: a woman of 80 years or more with acute or convalescent COVID-19.

The chain carries TRBV15 and TRBJ1-6, with D possibly matching TRBD1 (5 bases). The germline CDR1 and CDR2 sequences are LNHNV and YYDKDF (reference sequence). V lost 1 base and J lost 8, with 12 bases in between. CDR3 length: 15 residues. In DNA, the CDR3 is TGTGCCACCAGCAGAGGAGTCAGGGAGGATTCACCCCTCCACTTT. It translates to CATSRGVREDSPLHF.

This clone was observed a handful of times. This chain uses TRBV18 with TRBJ2-7; D is perhaps TRBD2 (6 bases). The CDR3 spans 17 residues. With 2 bases removed from V and 5 bases from J, the gap between germline ends came to 22 bases. The V gene's germline CDR1 is KGHSH and CDR2 LQKENI. The DNA of the CDR3 is TGTGCCAGCTCACCATCCTCGGGAGCATTCTTACCTAACGAGCAGTACTTC. Translation gives CASSPSSGAFLPNEQYF.

The J gene is TRBJ2-7, the V gene TRBV7-8, with D perhaps matching TRBD2 (6 bases). V lost 4 bases and J 4 bases, leaving 8 bases between the germline ends. The CDR3 length is 12 residues. Germline lookup yields CDR1 SGHVS and CDR2 FQNEAQ. The CDR3 reads CASSSGLYEQYF. The CDR3 DNA reads TGTGCCAGCAGCTCGGGACTGTACGAGCAGTACTTC.

The rearrangement joins TRBV19 to TRBJ1-2; D is uncertain. CDR3 length: 13 residues. The germline V and J ends were trimmed by 6 bases and 1 base, with 9 bases remaining between them. Germline assignment: CDR1 LNHDA and CDR2 SQIVND (reference sequence). CDR3 protein: CASRDPINYGYTF. The DNA of the CDR3 is TGTGCCAGTAGAGATCCTATTAACTATGGCTACACCTTC. Drawing the rest from reference TRBV19 and TRBJ1-2, the complete variable domain is DGGITQSPKYLFRKEGQNVTLSCEQNLNHDAMYWYRQDPGQGLRLIYYSQIVNDFQKGDIAEGYSVSREKKESFPLTVTSAQKNPTAFYLCASRDPINYGYTFGSGTRLTVV.

This clone has only a few counts. The chain joins TRBV4-2 to TRBJ2-2; 10 positions match TRBD2. After removal of 5 bases from V and 3 bases from J, the junction contained 6 bases not matched to a gene. The CDR3 totals 16 residues. CDR1 is LGHNA and CDR2 is YNFKEQ in the germline V gene. The chain's CDR3 is CASSYSGTSDTGELFF. The CDR3 DNA follows: TGTGCCAGCAGCTACTCCGGGACTAGCGACACCGGGGAGCTGTTTTTT.

The chain couples TRBV4-3 to TRBJ2-1, with TRBD2 matching over 7 bases. The germline gives CDR1 LGHNA, CDR2 YSLEER. V shed 3 bases, J shed 5 bases, and the junction held 10 bases outside the gene matches. The CDR3 spans 16 residues. CDR3 DNA sequence: TGCGCCAGCAGCCACGATCCCGGGACTACCGACAATGAGCAGTTCTTC. Translated, it gives CASSHDPGTTDNEQFF.

The chain is built from TRBV7-3 and TRBJ1-1; D remains ambiguous. Germline CDR1 reads SGHTA; CDR2 reads FQGTGA. The V end was cut by 2 bases, the J end by 2 bases, with 9 bases between. This CDR3 comprises 14 residues. CDR3 DNA: TGTGCCAGCAGCTTAGGACCGGGAAACACTGAAGCTTTCTTT. Its protein product is CASSLGPGNTEAFF. Full variable domain (remainder filled in from reference TRBV7-3 and TRBJ1-1): GAGVSQTPSNKVTEKGKYVELRCDPISGHTALYWYRQSLGQGPEFLIYFQGTGAADDSGLPNDRFFAVRPEGSVSTLKIQRTERGDSAVYLCASSLGPGNTEAFFGQGTRLTVV.

This clone has a handful of counts. The chain has TRBV29-1 and TRBJ2-5; D is possibly TRBD1 (7 bases). Germline CDR1 SQVTM, CDR2 ANQGSEA. The CDR3 length is 13 residues. V was clipped by 4 bases and J by 0 bases, with 9 bases between them. The CDR3 reads CSVVRGDQETQYF. In DNA, the CDR3 is TGCAGCGTTGTCAGGGGGGACCAAGAGACCCAGTACTTC.

This clone was recorded at least ten times. The V gene is TRBV27, the J gene TRBJ2-7, with D maybe TRBD1 (6 bases). This CDR3 is built from 16 residues. Germline loops: CDR1 MNHEY, CDR2 SMNVEV (reference sequence). V lost 5 bases to trimming and J lost 0 bases, with 17 bases between them. This chain's CDR3 is CASSPARTASSYEQYF. Here the CDR3 DNA reads TGTGCCAGCAGTCCAGCAAGGACAGCGAGCTCCTACGAGCAGTACTTC.

This rearrangement joins TRBV4-2 to TRBJ1-1, with D unresolved. This CDR3 is 14 amino acids long. From germline, CDR1 is LGHNA and CDR2 YNFKEQ. Deletions cut 5 bases from V and 6 bases from J, with 16 bases between. CDR3 sequence reads: CASSAQYRDSEAFF. The CDR3 DNA is TGTGCCAGCAGCGCCCAATACCGCGACTCTGAAGCTTTCTTT.

The genes are TRBV29-1 and TRBJ2-3, with D unclear. Germline CDR1 and CDR2: SQVTM and ANQGSEA. CDR3 size: 12 residues. V lost 4 bases to trimming and J lost 4 bases, with 9 bases between them. The CDR3 spells CSVGVQADTQYF. DNA for the CDR3: TGCAGCGTTGGAGTTCAGGCAGATACGCAGTATTTT.

V usage is TRBV9 and J usage is TRBJ1-5; perhaps TRBD1 as D (5 bases). The germline V gene has CDR1 SGDLS and CDR2 YYNGEE. The CDR3 consists of 15 residues. V lost 0 bases and J 2 bases, leaving 9 bases between the germline ends. DNA of the CDR3: TGTGCCAGCAGCGTAGGCGGGGGTGGCAATCAGCCCCAGCATTTT. Translating it yields CASSVGGGGNQPQHF.

This rearrangement joins TRBV5-1 to TRBJ2-1; D might be TRBD1 (6 bases). Trimming took 9 bases from V and 0 from J, leaving 19 bases between them. This CDR3 is 16 amino acids long. Per the germline V gene, CDR1 is SGHRS and CDR2 is YFSETQ. The CDR3 DNA is TGCGCCACCTCAAGGGGCGGACAGATCTCCTACAATGAGCAGTTCTTC. It is translated as CATSRGGQISYNEQFF.